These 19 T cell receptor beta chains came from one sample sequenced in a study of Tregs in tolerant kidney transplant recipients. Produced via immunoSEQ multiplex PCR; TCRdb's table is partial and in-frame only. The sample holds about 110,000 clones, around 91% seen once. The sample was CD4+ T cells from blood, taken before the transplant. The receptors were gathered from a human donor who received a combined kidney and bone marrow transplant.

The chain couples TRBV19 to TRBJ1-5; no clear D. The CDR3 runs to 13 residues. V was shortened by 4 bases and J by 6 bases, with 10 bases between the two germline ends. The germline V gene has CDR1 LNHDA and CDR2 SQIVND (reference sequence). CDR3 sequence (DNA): TGTGCCAGTAGTACTCAGGTTACTCAGCCCCAGCATTTT. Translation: CASSTQVTQPQHF.

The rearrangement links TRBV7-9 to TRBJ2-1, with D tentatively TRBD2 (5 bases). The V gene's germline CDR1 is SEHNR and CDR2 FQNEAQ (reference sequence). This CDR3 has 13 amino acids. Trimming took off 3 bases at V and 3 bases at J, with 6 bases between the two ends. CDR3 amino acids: CASSLEVYNEQFF. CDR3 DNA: TGTGCCAGCAGCTTGGAGGTCTACAATGAGCAGTTCTTC.

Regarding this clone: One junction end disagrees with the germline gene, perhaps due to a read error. CDR3: CASSLTSGAPWQFF. The CDR3 nucleotides read TGTGCCAGCAGCTTGACTAGCGGGGCTCCCTGGCAGTTCTTC. The chain is built from TRBV5-1 and TRBJ2-1; TRBD2 matches at 11 bases. The germline CDR1 and CDR2 sequences are SGHRS and YFSETQ. The CDR3 contains 14 residues.

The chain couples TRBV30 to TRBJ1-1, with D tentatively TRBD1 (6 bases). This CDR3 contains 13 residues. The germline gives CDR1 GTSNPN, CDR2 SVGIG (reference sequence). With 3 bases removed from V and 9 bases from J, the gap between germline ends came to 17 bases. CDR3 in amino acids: CAWSRGLGMQAFF. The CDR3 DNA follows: TGTGCCTGGAGCAGGGGTCTGGGAATGCAAGCTTTCTTT. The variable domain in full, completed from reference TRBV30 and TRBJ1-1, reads SQTIHQWPATLVQPVGSPLSLECTVEGTSNPNLYWYRQAAGRGLQLLFYSVGIGQISSEVPQNLSASRPQDRQFILSSKKLLLSDSGFYLCAWSRGLGMQAFFGQGTRLTVV.

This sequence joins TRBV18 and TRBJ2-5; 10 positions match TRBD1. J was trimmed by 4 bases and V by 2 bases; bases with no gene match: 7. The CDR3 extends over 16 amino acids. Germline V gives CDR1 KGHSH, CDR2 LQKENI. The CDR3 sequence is CASSPSGQGEGETQYF. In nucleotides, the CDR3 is TGTGCCAGCTCACCATCCGGACAGGGGGAGGGAGAGACCCAGTACTTC. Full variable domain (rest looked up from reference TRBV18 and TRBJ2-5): NAGVMQNPRHLVRRRGQEARLRCSPMKGHSHVYWYRQLPEEGLKFMVYLQKENIIDESGMPKERFSAEFPKEGPSILRIQQVVRGDSAAYFCASSPSGQGEGETQYFGPGTRLLVL.

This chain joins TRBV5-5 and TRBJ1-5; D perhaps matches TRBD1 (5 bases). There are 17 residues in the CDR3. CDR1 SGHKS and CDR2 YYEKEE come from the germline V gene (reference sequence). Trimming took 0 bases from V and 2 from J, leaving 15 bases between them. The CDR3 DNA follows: TGTGCCAGCAGCTTGGGCCGGGGCGGGAGAGGCAATCAGCCCCAGCATTTT. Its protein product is CASSLGRGGRGNQPQHF.

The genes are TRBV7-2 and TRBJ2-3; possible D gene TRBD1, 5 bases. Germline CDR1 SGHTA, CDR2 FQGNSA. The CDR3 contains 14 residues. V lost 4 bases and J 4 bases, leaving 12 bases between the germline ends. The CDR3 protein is CASSYFQGPDTQYF. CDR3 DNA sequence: TGTGCCAGCAGCTACTTCCAGGGCCCAGATACGCAGTATTTT.

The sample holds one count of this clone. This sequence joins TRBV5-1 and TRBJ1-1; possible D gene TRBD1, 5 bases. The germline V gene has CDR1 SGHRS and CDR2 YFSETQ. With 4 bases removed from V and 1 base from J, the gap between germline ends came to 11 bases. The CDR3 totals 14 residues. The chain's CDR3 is CASSQGGANTEAFF. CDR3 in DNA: TGCGCCAGCAGCCAAGGTGGGGCGAACACTGAAGCTTTCTTT.

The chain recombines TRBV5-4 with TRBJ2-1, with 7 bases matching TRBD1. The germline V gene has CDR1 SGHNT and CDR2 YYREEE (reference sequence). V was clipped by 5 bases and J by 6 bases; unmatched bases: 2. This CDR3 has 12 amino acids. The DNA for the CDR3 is TGTGCCAGCAGGAACAGGGGCAATGAGCAGTTCTTC. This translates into CASRNRGNEQFF.

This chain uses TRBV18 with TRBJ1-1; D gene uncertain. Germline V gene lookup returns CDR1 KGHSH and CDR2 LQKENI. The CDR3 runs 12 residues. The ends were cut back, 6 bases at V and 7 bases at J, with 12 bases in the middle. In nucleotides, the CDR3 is TGTGCCAGCTCCCCCACATACGATGAAGCTTTCTTT. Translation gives CASSPTYDEAFF.

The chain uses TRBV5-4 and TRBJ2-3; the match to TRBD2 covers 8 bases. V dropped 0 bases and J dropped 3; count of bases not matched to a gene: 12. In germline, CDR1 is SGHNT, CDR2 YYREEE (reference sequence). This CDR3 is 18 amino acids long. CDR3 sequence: CASSLGPRSGRMTDTQYF. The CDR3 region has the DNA TGTGCCAGCAGCTTGGGGCCTAGGAGCGGGAGAATGACAGATACGCAGTATTTT. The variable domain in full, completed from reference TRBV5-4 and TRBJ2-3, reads ETGVTQSPTHLIKTRGQQVTLRCSSQSGHNTVSWYQQALGQGPQFIFQYYREEENGRGNFPPRFSGLQFPNYSSELNVNALELDDSALYLCASSLGPRSGRMTDTQYFGPGTRLTVL.

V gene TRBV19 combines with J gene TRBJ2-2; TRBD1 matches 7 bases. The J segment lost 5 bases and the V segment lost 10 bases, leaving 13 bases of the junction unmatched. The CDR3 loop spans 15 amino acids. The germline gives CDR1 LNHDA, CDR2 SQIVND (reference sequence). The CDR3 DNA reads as TGTGCCACATCCTCCCCGGGACAGAGAACCGGGGAGCTGTTTTTT. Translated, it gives CATSSPGQRTGELFF.

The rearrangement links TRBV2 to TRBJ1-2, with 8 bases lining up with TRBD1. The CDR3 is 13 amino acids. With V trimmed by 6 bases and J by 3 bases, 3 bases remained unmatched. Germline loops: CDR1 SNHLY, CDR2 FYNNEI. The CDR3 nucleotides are TGTGCCAGCAGCCCGGACAGGGACTATGGCTACACCTTC. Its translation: CASSPDRDYGYTF. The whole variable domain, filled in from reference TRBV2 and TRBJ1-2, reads EPEVTQTPSHQVTQMGQEVILRCVPISNHLYFYWYRQILGQKVEFLVSFYNNEISEKSEIFDDQFSVERPDGSNFTLKIRSTKLEDSAMYFCASSPDRDYGYTFGSGTRLTVV.

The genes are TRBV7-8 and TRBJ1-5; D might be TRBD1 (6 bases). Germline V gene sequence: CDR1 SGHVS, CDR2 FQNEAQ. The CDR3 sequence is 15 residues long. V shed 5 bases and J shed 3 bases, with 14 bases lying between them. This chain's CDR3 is CASSARGANNQPQHF. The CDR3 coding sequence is TGTGCCAGCAGCGCCCGGGGGGCAAACAATCAGCCCCAGCATTTT.

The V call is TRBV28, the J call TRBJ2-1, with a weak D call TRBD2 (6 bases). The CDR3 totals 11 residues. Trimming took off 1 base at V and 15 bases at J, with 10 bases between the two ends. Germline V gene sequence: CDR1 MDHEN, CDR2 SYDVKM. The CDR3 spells CASSLLGLWFF. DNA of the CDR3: TGTGCCAGCAGTTTATTGGGACTTTGGTTCTTC.

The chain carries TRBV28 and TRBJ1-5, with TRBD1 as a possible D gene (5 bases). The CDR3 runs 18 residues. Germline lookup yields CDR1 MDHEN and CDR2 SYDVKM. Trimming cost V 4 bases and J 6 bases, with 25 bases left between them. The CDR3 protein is CASSSAALSGRASQPQHF. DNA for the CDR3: TGTGCCAGCAGTTCCGCTGCTCTTTCGGGCAGGGCGAGTCAGCCCCAGCATTTT.

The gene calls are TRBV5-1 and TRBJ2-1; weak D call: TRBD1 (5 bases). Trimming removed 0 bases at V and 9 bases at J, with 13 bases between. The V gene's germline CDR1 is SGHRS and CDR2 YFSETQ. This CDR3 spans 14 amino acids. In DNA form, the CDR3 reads TGCGCCAGCAGCTTGGGAGTCCAGGGTAGTGAGCAGTTCTTC. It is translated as CASSLGVQGSEQFF. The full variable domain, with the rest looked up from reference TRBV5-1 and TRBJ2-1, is KAGVTQTPRYLIKTRGQQVTLSCSPISGHRSVSWYQQTPGQGLQFLFEYFSETQRNKGNFPGRFSGRQFSNSRSEMNVSTLELGDSALYLCASSLGVQGSEQFFGPGTRLTVL.

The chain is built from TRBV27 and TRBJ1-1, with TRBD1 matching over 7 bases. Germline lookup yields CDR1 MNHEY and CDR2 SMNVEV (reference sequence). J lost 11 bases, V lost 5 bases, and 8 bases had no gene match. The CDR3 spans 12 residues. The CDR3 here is CASSQDRAKAFF. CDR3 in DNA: TGTGCCAGCAGTCAAGACAGGGCTAAGGCTTTCTTT.

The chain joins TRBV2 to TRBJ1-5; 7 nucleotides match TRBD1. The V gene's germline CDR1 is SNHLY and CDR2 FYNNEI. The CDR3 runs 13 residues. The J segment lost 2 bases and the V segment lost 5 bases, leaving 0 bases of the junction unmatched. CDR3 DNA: TGTGCCAGCAGTACAGGGGGCAATCAGCCCCAGCATTTT. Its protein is CASSTGGNQPQHF.